This TCR beta chain came from a study of blood T cell repertoires in COVID-19 (dated by TCRdb to about 2020). For context, the study as a whole: Collaborator samples came from the United States, Italy and Spain and covered acute and convalescent phases of COVID-19. HLA class I and class II types, where available, came from metadata supplied by the sample provider rather than from assay-based typing. The material from the prospective study consisted of cDNA or gDNA derived from T cells, B-cell-depleted T cells, or PBMCs. Sample metadata almost always included a de-identified subject ID, COVID-19 status, age in years and sex. The samples were drawn from two sources: the first 160 participants of the ongoing ImmuneRACE study, and fewer than 1,500 subjects contributed by 6 global collaborators. Subjects who had been exposed to COVID-19, were actively infected with it, or had recovered from it provided the deeply sampled blood TCRbeta repertoires that made up the dataset. The repertoires were made available in a free public database intended to serve as a resource for research on the immune response to SARS-CoV-2. The study at large found these results: Clinical and demographic metadata were provided uncurated, with the amount varying by source and participant.

TCRbeta CDR3 regions were amplified from genomic DNA by means of the immunoSEQ Assay, a bias-controlled multiplex PCR. As for the authors' bioinformatics: The number of nucleated cells in each sample was estimated from the amplification of reference gene primers within the assay. To quantify the absolute abundance of each unique TCRbeta CDR3 rearrangement, sequence reads were collapsed and filtered. For each sample, productive Simpson clonality was calculated as the square root of Simpson's diversity index over productive rearrangements. TCRdb's version of the immuneACCESS table is confined to in-frame rearrangements and falls short of the full clone set. An unresolved V gene accounts for under half of the shortfall where checked; the remainder is of unknown origin. The V and J calls and clone size were taken over from that table, and D and trimming were inferred from the DNA. The sample profile shows some 460,000 clones; about 85% of them were found once. Of the sample, 0.65% to 0.9% is held by the ten largest clones.

As for this clone: Its antigen is not yet known. No much larger clonotype is one base removed from it; base qualities were not supplied.

Participants in the prospective study were aged about 18 to 95 years, lived in more than 20 United States geographic areas, and enrolled through a virtual design. To assign participants to cohorts, the prospective study relied on clinical history that participants themselves reported in a screening survey and a study questionnaire. ImmuneRACE Cohort 3 recovered participants were defined by two consecutive negative NP/OP PCR tests, healthcare professional clearance, or symptom resolution. Each participant in the prospective study had whole blood, serum and a nasopharyngeal or oropharyngeal swab collected by mobile phlebotomists. Prospective study participants could optionally give additional blood draws and questionnaires over a roughly two-month period. Before DNA extraction, blood samples from the prospective study were shipped at room temperature or frozen. The sequence derives from a woman aged 18 to 35 who had recovered from COVID-19. Sequencing was done on a sample of PBMCs or T cells enriched from blood (not recorded which).

The nucleotides are TGTGCCAGCAGCTGGGACTTATTCCTCTCCTACGAGCAGTACTTC. Protein translation: CASSWDLFLSYEQYF. The chain was built from TRBV6-5 and TRBJ2-7; TRBD2 could be the D gene, as 6 bases match. Deletion took 6 bases off V and 0 bases off J, with a span of 15 bases between the germline ends. CDR1 and CDR2 (MNHEY, SVGAGI) derive from the germline V gene. The CDR3 covers 15 residues, taking in both the cysteine and the phenylalanine. Only the CDR3 part of the read is kept: 45 bases, read in frame from the first base.